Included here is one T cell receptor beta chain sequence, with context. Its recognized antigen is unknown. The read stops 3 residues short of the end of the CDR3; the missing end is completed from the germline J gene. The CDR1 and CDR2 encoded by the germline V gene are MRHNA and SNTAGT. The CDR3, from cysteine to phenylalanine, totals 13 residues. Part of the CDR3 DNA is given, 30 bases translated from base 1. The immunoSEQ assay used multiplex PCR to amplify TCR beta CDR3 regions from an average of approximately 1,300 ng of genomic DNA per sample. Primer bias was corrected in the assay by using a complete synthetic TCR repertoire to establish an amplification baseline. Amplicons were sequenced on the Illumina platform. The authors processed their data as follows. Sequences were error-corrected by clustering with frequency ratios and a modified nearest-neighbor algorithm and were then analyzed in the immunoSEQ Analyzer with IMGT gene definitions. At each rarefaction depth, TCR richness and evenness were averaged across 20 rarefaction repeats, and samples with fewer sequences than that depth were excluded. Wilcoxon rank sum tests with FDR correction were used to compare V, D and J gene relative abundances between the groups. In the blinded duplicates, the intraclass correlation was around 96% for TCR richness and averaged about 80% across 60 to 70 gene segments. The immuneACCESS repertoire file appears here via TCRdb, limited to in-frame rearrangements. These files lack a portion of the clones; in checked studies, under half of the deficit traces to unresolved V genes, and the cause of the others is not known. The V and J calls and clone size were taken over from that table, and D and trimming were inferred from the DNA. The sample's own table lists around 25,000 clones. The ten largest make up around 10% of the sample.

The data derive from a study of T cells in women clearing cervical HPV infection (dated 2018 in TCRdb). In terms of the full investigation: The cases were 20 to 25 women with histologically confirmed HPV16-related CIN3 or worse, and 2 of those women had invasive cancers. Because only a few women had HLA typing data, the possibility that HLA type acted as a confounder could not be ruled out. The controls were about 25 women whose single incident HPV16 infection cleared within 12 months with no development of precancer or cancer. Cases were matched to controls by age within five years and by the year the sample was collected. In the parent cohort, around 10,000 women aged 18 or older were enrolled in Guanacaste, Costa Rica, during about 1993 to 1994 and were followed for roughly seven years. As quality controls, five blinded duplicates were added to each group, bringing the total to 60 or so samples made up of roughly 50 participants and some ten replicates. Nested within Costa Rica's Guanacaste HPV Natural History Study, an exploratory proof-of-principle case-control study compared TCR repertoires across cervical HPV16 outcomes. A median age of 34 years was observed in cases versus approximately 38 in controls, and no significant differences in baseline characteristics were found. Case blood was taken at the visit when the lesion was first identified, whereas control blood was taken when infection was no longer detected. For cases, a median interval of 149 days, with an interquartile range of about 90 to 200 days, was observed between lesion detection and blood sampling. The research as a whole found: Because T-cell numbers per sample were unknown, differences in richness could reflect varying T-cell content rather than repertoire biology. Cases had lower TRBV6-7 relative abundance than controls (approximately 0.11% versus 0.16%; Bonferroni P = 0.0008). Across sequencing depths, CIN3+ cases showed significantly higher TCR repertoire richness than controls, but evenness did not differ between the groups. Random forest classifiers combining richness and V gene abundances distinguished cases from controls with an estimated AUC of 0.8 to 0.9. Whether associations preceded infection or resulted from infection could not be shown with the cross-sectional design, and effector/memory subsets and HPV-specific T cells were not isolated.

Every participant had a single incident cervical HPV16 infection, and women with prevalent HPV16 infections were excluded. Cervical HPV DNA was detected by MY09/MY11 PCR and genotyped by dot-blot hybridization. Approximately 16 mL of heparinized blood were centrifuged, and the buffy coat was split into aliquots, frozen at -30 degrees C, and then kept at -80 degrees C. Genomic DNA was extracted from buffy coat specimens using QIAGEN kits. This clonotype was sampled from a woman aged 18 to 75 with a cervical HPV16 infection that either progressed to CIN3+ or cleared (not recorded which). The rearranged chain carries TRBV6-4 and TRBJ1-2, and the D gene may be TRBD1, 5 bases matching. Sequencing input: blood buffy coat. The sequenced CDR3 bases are TGTGCCAGCAGGAGGGGACTGACGGGAGGC. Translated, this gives CASRRGLTGG. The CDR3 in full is CASRRGLTGGYTF.